A single sample gave rise to the 20 T cell receptor beta chains below, sequenced in a study of CD8 T cells in ankylosing spondylitis (dated by TCRdb to about 2017). On the study overall, not on this receptor specifically: Blood from ankylosing spondylitis patients appeared to be characterized by a TCR beta motif made up of under ten highly homologous amino acid variants.

The antigens for these receptors are not known. Library method: 5' RACE. TCRdb lists the instrument as Illumina HiSeq 2500. The raw public reads went through TCRdb reprocessing: fastp at Q25, MiXCR clone calling, in-frame beta chains kept. Each entry merges the rows of one CDR3 protein and shows their most common DNA and genes. Counted in this sample were under 850,000 distinct CDR3 sequences; around a fifth of them appeared once. 15% to 20% of the sample lies in the top ten. Sequencing was carried out using blood, either unsorted or a sorted T cell fraction (not recorded which). Receptors originate from a male donor with ankylosing spondylitis.

This clonotype was seen a handful of times. This sequence joins TRBV7-2 and TRBJ2-3; D not certain. Trimming left V 4 bases short and J 4 bases short, with 12 bases between. CDR3 length equals 14 residues. Germline values: CDR1 SGHTA, CDR2 FQGNSA. The CDR3 spells CASSYQKIADTQYF. The CDR3 coding sequence is TGTGCCAGCAGCTACCAAAAGATCGCAGATACGCAGTATTTT.

This clonotype came up a few times. The genes are TRBV6-1 and TRBJ1-2, with 7 nucleotides matching TRBD1. Germline-derived CDR1 and CDR2 are MNHNS and SASEGT. Trimming removed 3 bases from V and 0 bases from J; junction bases left unmatched: 4. The CDR3 runs to 15 residues. CDR3 nucleotides: TGTGCCAGCAGTGACCCAGGGACAGCTAACTATGGCTACACCTTC. It yields the protein CASSDPGTANYGYTF.

J is TRBJ2-1 and V is TRBV24-1; D is undetermined. Germline V gene lookup returns CDR1 KGHDR and CDR2 SFDVKD. V lost 3 bases, J lost 8 bases, and 10 bases lay in between. The CDR3 is made up of 13 amino acids. CDR3 protein: CATSDPSRDEQFF. The CDR3 DNA sequence: TGTGCCACCAGTGATCCCTCTAGGGATGAGCAGTTCTTC.

This clonotype occurred a few times. J is TRBJ1-5 and V is TRBV19; D is unclear. The CDR3 is 16 residues long. Trimming left V 3 bases short and J 2 bases short, with 14 bases between. From germline, CDR1 is LNHDA and CDR2 SQIVND (reference sequence). The CDR3 DNA sequence: TGTGCCAGTAGTATTGGAGGGATCGGAGGCAATCAGCCCCAGCATTTT. Translation gives CASSIGGIGGNQPQHF.

This rearrangement joins TRBV6-1 to TRBJ1-6, with D maybe TRBD1 (5 bases). This CDR3 has 16 residues. CDR1 MNHNS and CDR2 SASEGT come from the germline V gene. Trimming stripped 5 bases from V and 5 bases from J, with 16 bases between. DNA of the CDR3: TGTGCCAGCAGTACAACCCACAGACAGAATAATTCACCCCTCCACTTT. Protein product: CASSTTHRQNNSPLHF.

The chain uses TRBV11-2 and TRBJ2-7; D ambiguous. CDR3 length: 13 amino acids. Trimming removed 3 bases at V and 2 bases at J, with 8 bases between. CDR1 SGHAT and CDR2 FQNNGV come from the germline V gene. This chain's CDR3 is CASSLELAYEQYF. The CDR3 nucleotides are TGTGCCAGCAGCTTGGAGTTGGCCTACGAGCAGTACTTC.

This clonotype was counted between two and nine times. The chain has TRBV5-6 and TRBJ2-1; 8 nucleotides line up with TRBD2. V trimming: 5 bases; J trimming: 3 bases; junction bases outside the gene matches: 7. The V gene's germline CDR1 is SGHDT and CDR2 YYEEEE. CDR3 length: 15 amino acids. The CDR3 sequence is CASSSGTRNYNEQFF. The CDR3 DNA follows: TGTGCCAGCAGTTCCGGGACTAGAAACTACAATGAGCAGTTCTTC.

The genes are TRBV12-3 or TRBV12-4 and TRBJ2-1, with 8 bases identical to TRBD1. After removal of 6 bases from V and 2 bases from J, the junction contained 6 bases not matched to a gene. CDR3 size: 15 residues. The DNA of the CDR3 is TGTGCCAGCAGACCGACAGGGGCAACCTACAATGAGCAGTTCTTC. Protein product: CASRPTGATYNEQFF.

V usage is TRBV5-1 and J usage is TRBJ2-4; 9 bases map to TRBD1. Germline CDR1 and CDR2: SGHRS and YFSETQ. V shed 4 bases and J 5 bases; nucleotides not matched to a gene: 4. The CDR3 totals 14 residues. The DNA for the CDR3 is TGCGCCAGCAGCCCTAGGACAGGGGAAAACATTCAGTACTTC. Protein: CASSPRTGENIQYF.

This chain joins TRBV4-3 and TRBJ2-3; maybe TRBD2 (6 bases). There are 16 residues in the CDR3. Germline CDR1 reads LGHNA; CDR2 reads YSLEER. Trimming stripped 1 base from V and 2 bases from J, with 13 bases between. This CDR3 reads CASSQAVGGVTDTQYF. As DNA, the CDR3 is TGCGCCAGCAGCCAAGCGGTCGGCGGGGTCACAGATACGCAGTATTTT.

This clonotype was observed a handful of times. J is TRBJ1-2 and V is TRBV27; 11 nucleotides align to TRBD1. The germline V gene encodes CDR1 MNHEY and CDR2 SMNVEV (reference sequence). V shed 5 bases and J 6 bases; nucleotides not matched to a gene: 14. The CDR3 extends over 17 amino acids. The CDR3 DNA follows: TGTGCCAGCAGTACCTGGGACAGGGGGAATTTGCTTAATGGCTACACCTTC. Its protein is CASSTWDRGNLLNGYTF.

The genes are TRBV5-1 and TRBJ1-1; unclear D gene. Between the trimmed V and J ends, which lost 1 base and 1 base, there was a span of 8 bases. This CDR3 is built from 14 residues. The germline gives CDR1 SGHRS, CDR2 YFSETQ. The chain's CDR3 is CASSLLVTNTEAFF. As DNA, the CDR3 is TGCGCCAGCAGCTTGCTGGTCACGAACACTGAAGCTTTCTTT.

This chain connects TRBV27 to TRBJ2-3; D remains ambiguous. V was shortened by 4 bases and J by 1 base, with 9 bases between the two germline ends. Germline V gives CDR1 MNHEY, CDR2 SMNVEV (reference sequence). This CDR3 is 14 amino acids long. CDR3 DNA: TGTGCCAGCAGTTGGACCCCCGGCACAGATACGCAGTATTTT. It encodes CASSWTPGTDTQYF.

The chain is built from TRBV2 and TRBJ2-3, with 16 bases that match TRBD2. Germline loops: CDR1 SNHLY, CDR2 FYNNEI. The CDR3 has 17 residues. V dropped 6 bases and J dropped 5; count of bases not matched to a gene: 8. The CDR3 DNA reads as TGTGCCAGCAGCGGACTGGGACTAGCGGGGGGGCTAGATACGCAGTATTTT. This encodes CASSGLGLAGGLDTQYF.

This sequence joins TRBV29-1 and TRBJ2-7, with 9 bases matching TRBD2. Per germline, CDR1 SQVTM and CDR2 ANQGSEA. There are 16 residues in the CDR3. V shed 4 bases and J 7 bases; nucleotides not matched to a gene: 17. The CDR3 sequence: CSVVQASGAHQGEQYF. CDR3 coding DNA: TGCAGCGTTGTCCAGGCTAGCGGGGCCCACCAGGGAGAGCAGTACTTC.

In its sample, this clonotype was seen a few times. The chain combines TRBV5-1 with TRBJ1-1; D might be TRBD1 (6 bases). Germline assignment: CDR1 SGHRS and CDR2 YFSETQ. This CDR3 has 16 amino acids. Deletions cut 0 bases from V and 1 base from J, with 13 bases between. CDR3 bases: TGCGCCAGCAGCTTGGTTCGCGGGACACGGAACACTGAAGCTTTCTTT. The encoded protein is CASSLVRGTRNTEAFF.

This clonotype was picked up a small number of times. This chain uses TRBV28 with TRBJ2-2; no reliable D call. The CDR3 totals 13 residues. V gave up 3 bases and J gave up 7 bases, with 9 bases separating them. Per the germline V gene, CDR1 is MDHEN and CDR2 is SYDVKM. CDR3 DNA: TGTGCCAGCAGTTTTATGGTAGGCGGGGAGCTGTTTTTT. This sequence encodes CASSFMVGGELFF.

This clonotype was seen a handful of times. V and J are TRBV20-1 and TRBJ2-3; the D is unclear. There are 12 residues in the CDR3. Looked up from germline, CDR1 is DFQATT and CDR2 is SNEGSKA (reference sequence). Trimming removed 5 bases at V and 4 bases at J, with 10 bases between. CDR3 in amino acids: CSALSHADTQYF. The CDR3 DNA is TGCAGTGCTCTTTCCCACGCAGATACGCAGTATTTT.

V and J are TRBV18 and TRBJ1-1; 7 bases fit TRBD1. CDR3 size: 14 residues. Trimming cost V 3 bases and J 6 bases; bases outside gene matches: 7. CDR1 and CDR2 from the germline V gene are KGHSH and LQKENI. The CDR3 reads CASSPTGSKPEAFF. The CDR3 coding sequence is TGTGCCAGCTCACCGACAGGGTCGAAGCCTGAAGCTTTCTTT. Using reference TRBV18 and TRBJ1-1 for the parts outside the CDR3, the full variable domain is NAGVMQNPRHLVRRRGQEARLRCSPMKGHSHVYWYRQLPEEGLKFMVYLQKENIIDESGMPKERFSAEFPKEGPSILRIQQVVRGDSAAYFCASSPTGSKPEAFFGQGTRLTVV.

The table lists this clonotype with a few counts. It may be a read error: a sequence one base away is much more abundant. The rearrangement joins TRBV3-1 to TRBJ1-6; 8 bases line up with TRBD1. The ends lost 4 bases at V and 9 bases at J; junction bases unmatched: 2. The CDR3 runs to 13 residues. Germline V gene data show CDR1 as LGHDT and CDR2 as YNNKEL (reference sequence). The CDR3 protein is CASSLDRGSPLHF. CDR3 nucleotides: TGTGCCAGCAGCCTCGACAGGGGTTCACCCCTCCACTTT. Supplemented by reference TRBV3-1 and TRBJ1-6, the full variable domain reads DTAVSQTPKYLVTQMGNDKSIKCEQNLGHDTMYWYKQDSKKFLKIMFSYNNKELIINETVPNRFSPKSPDKAHLNLHINSLELGDSAVYFCASSLDRGSPLHFGNGTRLTVT.